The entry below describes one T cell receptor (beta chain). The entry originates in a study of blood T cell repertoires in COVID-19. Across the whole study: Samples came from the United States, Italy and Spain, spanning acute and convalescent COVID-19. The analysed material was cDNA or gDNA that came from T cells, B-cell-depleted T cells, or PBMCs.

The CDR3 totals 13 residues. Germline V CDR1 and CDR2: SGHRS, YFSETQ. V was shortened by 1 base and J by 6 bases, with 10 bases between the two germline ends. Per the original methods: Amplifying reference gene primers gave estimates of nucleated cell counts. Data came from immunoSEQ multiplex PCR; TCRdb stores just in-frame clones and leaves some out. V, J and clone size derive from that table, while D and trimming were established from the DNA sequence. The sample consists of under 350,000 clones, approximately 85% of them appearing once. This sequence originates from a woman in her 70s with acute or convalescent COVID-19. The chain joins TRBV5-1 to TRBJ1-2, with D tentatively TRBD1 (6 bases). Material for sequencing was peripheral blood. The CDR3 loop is CASSLSGVDGYTF. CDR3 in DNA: TGCGCCAGCAGCTTGTCAGGGGTCGATGGCTACACCTTC.